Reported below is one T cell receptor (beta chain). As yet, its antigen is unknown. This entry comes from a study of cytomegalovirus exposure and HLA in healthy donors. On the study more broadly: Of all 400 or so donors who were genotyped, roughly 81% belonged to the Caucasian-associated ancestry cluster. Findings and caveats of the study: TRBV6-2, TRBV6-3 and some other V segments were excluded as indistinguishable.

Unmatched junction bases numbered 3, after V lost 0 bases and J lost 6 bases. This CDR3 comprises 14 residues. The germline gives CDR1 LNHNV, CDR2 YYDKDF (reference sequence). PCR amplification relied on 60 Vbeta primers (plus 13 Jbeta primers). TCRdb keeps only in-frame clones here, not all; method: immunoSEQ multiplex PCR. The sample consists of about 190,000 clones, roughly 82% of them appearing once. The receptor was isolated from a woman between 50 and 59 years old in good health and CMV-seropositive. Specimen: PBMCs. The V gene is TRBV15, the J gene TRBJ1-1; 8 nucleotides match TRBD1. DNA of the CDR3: TGTGCCACCAGCAGAGACCTACAGGGGGCTGAAGCTTTCTTT. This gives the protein CATSRDLQGAEAFF.